The clone carrying this TCR beta chain was detected many times. The target antigen is unknown. Germline lookup yields CDR1 DFQATT and CDR2 SNEGSKA (reference sequence). The germline V and J ends were trimmed by 0 bases and 5 bases, with 16 bases remaining between them. The CDR3 consists of 15 residues. This sample was taken from a study of T-cell reconstitution after alpha-beta-depleted transplantation in children. Unique molecular identifiers were incorporated during preparation of the TCRbeta library. Via MiXCR, TCRdb re-called the PCR reads, giving one row per CDR3 protein. The profile covers about 260,000 distinct CDR3 sequences, with approximately 8% appearing a single time and under 8% taken by the ten largest. General observations from the study: Certain patients had high TCRbeta diversity at day 60, and it came from recipient T cells and thymic progenitors that survived. At one year after transplant, newly produced T cells mostly accounted for T-cell counts and diversity. Expanded graft clones numbering several hundred reportedly gave rise to alpha-beta T cells about two months after transplant.

This TCR derives from a male patient under 18 who had a stem cell transplant for acute lymphoblastic leukemia, so the T cells may come from the graft donor. The rearrangement uses TRBV20-1 and TRBJ2-5; D remains ambiguous. The sequenced sample was PBMCs, mostly from graft donor cells, obtained 180 days after TCRalphabeta/CD19-depleted stem cell transplant. In DNA, the CDR3 is TGCAGTGCTAGAGATCCCAGAGAGCCTGCGGAGACCCAGTACTTC. Protein: CSARDPREPAETQYF.